The sequence of this TCR beta chain was determined in a study of T cells in women clearing cervical HPV infection. Whole-study results and caveats: CIN3+ cases had significantly higher TCR repertoire richness than controls, but evenness did not differ.

The CDR3 consists of 13 residues. Details on this clone: What it recognizes is unknown. The DNA ends 3 residues before the CDR3 does, and the rest of the CDR3 is filled in from the germline J gene.

TCRdb keeps only in-frame clones here, not all; method: immunoSEQ multiplex PCR. The sample table sets out about 14,000 clones. The sequence came from a woman aged 18 to 75 with a cervical HPV16 infection that either progressed to CIN3+ or cleared (not recorded which). Sequences were obtained from blood buffy coat. The V call is TRBV5-3, the J call TRBJ2-2, with TRBD1 as a possible D gene (5 bases). TRBV5-3 is an open reading frame whose function is uncertain. CDR3 region: CARSATTVSPLFF. The CDR3 bases that were read are TGTGCCAGAAGCGCCACGACAGTTTCACCG.